The entry below gives a single TCR beta chain sequence along with its context. As originally analysed: Reference gene primers were amplified, and this amplification served to estimate nucleated cell counts. The data were produced by immunoSEQ multiplex PCR, yet TCRdb's version contains in-frame clones alone and is incomplete. Clone size and the V and J calls come from that table; the DNA yielded D and trimming. This sample yields roughly 77,000 clones, of which over 85% are seen a single time; over 4% belongs to the top ten. The source of the sample is a study of blood T cell repertoires in COVID-19. Across the study: There were acute and convalescent COVID-19 samples, and they came from the United States, Italy and Spain. T cells, B-cell-depleted T cells, or PBMCs provided the cDNA or gDNA that served as material.

The CDR3 extends over 15 amino acids. CDR1 and CDR2 (germline): SGDLS, YYNGEE. The ends lost 2 bases at V and 5 bases at J; junction bases unmatched: 7. The chain links TRBV9 to TRBJ2-3; 8 bases are a match to TRBD2. The sequenced sample was peripheral blood. The sequence was collected from a man in his fifties or sixties with active COVID-19. CDR3 DNA: TGTGCCAGCAGCGTCTCGGGGGGGTTACAAGATACGCAGTATTTT. It is translated as CASSVSGGLQDTQYF.